This passage covers 19 T cell receptor beta chains from one sample sequenced in a study of blood T cells in healthy people across ages. Primed by a sample-barcoded 5' primer and a J-beta primer mix, a second PCR proceeded for about 7 to 12 cycles. TCRdb re-derived calls from the 5' RACE reads in MiXCR, one entry per CDR3 protein. The profile shows around 800,000 distinct CDR3 sequences, roughly 24% of them singletons. This same sample was also taken into another study, of T cells of mothers and their children.

Sequencing was carried out using blood. All receptors derive from a boy younger than 18 in good health.

J is TRBJ1-6 and V is TRBV6-5; D gene uncertain. The germline V and J ends were trimmed by 6 bases and 9 bases, with 15 bases remaining between them. This CDR3 has 14 amino acids. CDR1 is MNHEY and CDR2 is SVGAGI in the germline V gene. The CDR3 spells CASSPGGSSSPLHF. The CDR3 bases are TGTGCCAGCAGCCCAGGTGGGAGTAGTTCACCCCTCCACTTT.

The chain couples TRBV6-6 to TRBJ2-5; a weak D match, TRBD2 (5 bases). The DNA end is more similar to TRBJ2-7, so the J call may be wrong. Germline CDR1 reads MNHNY; CDR2 reads SVGAGI (reference sequence). The CDR3 sequence is 14 residues long. CDR3 sequence: CASGRGRRSYEQYF. The CDR3 bases are TGTGCCAGCGGCCGCGGGCGCCGCTCCTACGAGCAGTACTTC.

A few counts support this clonotype. J is TRBJ1-2 and V is TRBV29-1; D possibly corresponds to TRBD1 (6 bases). Germline CDR1 reads SQVTM; CDR2 reads ANQGSEA. V lost 5 bases and J lost 4, with 17 bases in between. This CDR3 has 14 residues. The chain's CDR3 is CSVLDSEEGYGYTF. Here the CDR3 DNA reads TGCAGCGTTCTGGACAGTGAAGAGGGCTATGGCTACACCTTC.

This clonotype was detected only a few times. The CDR3 nucleotides read TGCAGTGCTCTAGCGGGGGGCGGCTACGAGCAGTACTTC. As protein: CSALAGGGYEQYF. The rearrangement uses TRBV20-1 and TRBJ2-7; 11 bases are a match to TRBD2. Losses at the gene ends were 5 bases for V and 3 bases for J; bases not matched to a gene: 3. This CDR3 comprises 13 residues. Per germline, CDR1 DFQATT and CDR2 SNEGSKA (reference sequence).

This clonotype was recorded once. The genes are TRBV27 and TRBJ2-2; D call uncertain. With 6 bases removed from V and 5 bases from J, the gap between germline ends came to 10 bases. Germline CDR1 reads MNHEY; CDR2 reads SMNVEV (reference sequence). This CDR3 has 13 residues. CDR3 sequence (DNA): TGTGCCAGCAGCGATAGGCGGACCGGGGAGCTGTTTTTT. Amino acid sequence: CASSDRRTGELFF.

This clonotype was counted a few times. Relative to the germline gene, one junction end is altered; a read error may explain this. This sequence joins TRBV29-1 and TRBJ1-1; no firm D call. The V gene's germline CDR1 is SQVTM and CDR2 ANQGSEA. This CDR3 is built from 13 residues. CDR3 DNA: TGCGGCGTTGAGGAAACGTCGAACACTGAAGCTTTCTTT. This translates into CGVEETSNTEAFF. The full variable domain, in which reference TRBV29-1 and TRBJ1-1 provide the parts outside the CDR3, is SAVISQKPSRDICQRGTSLTIQCQVDSQVTMMFWYRQQPGQSLTLIATANQGSEATYESGFVIDKFPISRPNLTFSTLTVSNMSPEDSSIYLCGVEETSNTEAFFGQGTRLTVV.

The chain joins TRBV4-1 to TRBJ2-5; TRBD2 agrees at 7 bases. The CDR3 consists of 17 residues. V lost 0 bases to trimming and J lost 2 bases; unmatched junction nucleotides: 9. Germline assignment: CDR1 MGHRA and CDR2 YSYEKL. The CDR3 coding sequence is TGCGCCAGCAGCCAAGAGAAGGGGAGCGGGGCTCAAGAGACCCAGTACTTC. Its translation is CASSQEKGSGAQETQYF.

This clonotype was seen only a few times. The chain couples TRBV2 to TRBJ2-3; 8 bases map to TRBD1. Losses at the gene ends were 4 bases for V and 5 bases for J; bases not matched to a gene: 8. The CDR3 consists of 15 residues. Germline-derived CDR1 and CDR2 are SNHLY and FYNNEI. The CDR3 nucleotides are TGTGCCAGCAGTGCTGGACAGGGCTGGGGAGATACGCAGTATTTT. Translation: CASSAGQGWGDTQYF.

The gene calls are TRBV7-2 and TRBJ2-1; 7 nucleotides align to TRBD2. Germline values: CDR1 SGHTA, CDR2 FQGNSA. Trimming cost V 5 bases and J 1 base; bases outside gene matches: 5. The CDR3 covers 15 residues. The CDR3 nucleotides are TGTGCCAGCAGCGTTAGCGGGTTTTCCTACAATGAGCAGTTCTTC. Translating it yields CASSVSGFSYNEQFF.

This clonotype has at least ten counts. This chain joins TRBV20-1 and TRBJ2-5; D might be TRBD1 (6 bases). There are 15 residues in the CDR3. Germline V gene lookup returns CDR1 DFQATT and CDR2 SNEGSKA (reference sequence). Trimming removed 0 bases at V and 7 bases at J, with 18 bases between. The CDR3 loop is CSARDGGPTIGTQYF. The CDR3 DNA sequence: TGCAGTGCTAGAGATGGGGGCCCTACGATCGGGACCCAGTACTTC.

The chain uses TRBV2 and TRBJ1-4, with D unresolved. The CDR3 is 16 residues long. The germline V gene encodes CDR1 SNHLY and CDR2 FYNNEI. Trimming removed 1 base at V and 8 bases at J, with 17 bases between. CDR3 loop: CASSEGGTPLREKLFF. The DNA for the CDR3 is TGTGCCAGCAGTGAAGGGGGAACCCCATTAAGGGAAAAACTGTTTTTT.

The chain has TRBV6-1 and TRBJ1-2, with no clear D. The CDR3 extends over 14 amino acids. In germline, CDR1 is MNHNS, CDR2 SASEGT. V was clipped by 5 bases and J by 2 bases, with 12 bases between them. The CDR3 DNA follows: TGTGCCAGCAGTTCCTTCGCGGGAAACTATGGCTACACCTTC. It is translated as CASSSFAGNYGYTF.

The chain links TRBV7-6 to TRBJ1-2, with TRBD1 matching 11 bases. Unmatched junction bases numbered 7, after V lost 5 bases and J lost 5 bases. CDR1 and CDR2 (germline): SGHVS, FNYEAQ. This CDR3 has 15 residues. CDR3 sequence: CASSVGQGARYGYTF. CDR3 in DNA: TGTGCCAGCAGCGTTGGACAGGGGGCGCGTTATGGCTACACCTTC. The full variable domain, with the rest looked up from reference TRBV7-6 and TRBJ1-2, is GAGVSQSPRYKVTKRGQDVALRCDPISGHVSLYWYRQALGQGPEFLTYFNYEAQQDKSGLPNDRFSAERPEGSISTLTIQRTEQRDSAMYRCASSVGQGARYGYTFGSGTRLTVV.

The rearrangement joins TRBV7-9 to TRBJ2-7, with TRBD1 as a possible D gene (6 bases). V was shortened by 5 bases and J by 4 bases, with 21 bases between the two germline ends. The CDR3 runs 16 residues. Germline loops: CDR1 SEHNR, CDR2 FQNEAQ (reference sequence). As DNA, the CDR3 is TGTGCCAGCAGCGACCATACCGGGACACCTTCGTACGAGCAGTACTTC. It yields the protein CASSDHTGTPSYEQYF.

The rearrangement joins TRBV6-6 to TRBJ2-1, with 7 bases aligning to TRBD1. Germline V gene lookup returns CDR1 MNHNY and CDR2 SVGAGI (reference sequence). The V gene end was trimmed by 2 bases and the J gene end by 7 bases; junction bases not matched to a gene: 8. CDR3 length: 15 amino acids. CDR3 amino acids: CASSYPEQGTNEQFF. CDR3 nucleotide sequence: TGTGCCAGCAGTTACCCCGAACAGGGGACGAATGAGCAGTTCTTC.

The chain is built from TRBV7-6 and TRBJ2-5; 15 bases match TRBD2. The tail of the sequence fits TRBJ2-1 better, so the J call may be wrong. The CDR3 spans 15 residues. In germline, CDR1 is SGHVS, CDR2 FNYEAQ. The CDR3 DNA is TGTGCCAGCAGCACGGGACTAGCGGGGGGAACGCTGCAGTTCTTC. This sequence encodes CASSTGLAGGTLQFF.

V is TRBV7-6 and J is TRBJ1-1, with D unresolved. Trimming took 2 bases from V and 8 from J, leaving 18 bases between them. CDR3 length: 15 residues. CDR1 is SGHVS, CDR2 FNYEAQ, per germline. The CDR3 DNA is TGTGCCAGCAGCTTACGAGTCGAACGACGGCCCGAAGCTTTCTTT. Translated: CASSLRVERRPEAFF. The full variable domain, its missing parts supplied by reference TRBV7-6 and TRBJ1-1, is GAGVSQSPRYKVTKRGQDVALRCDPISGHVSLYWYRQALGQGPEFLTYFNYEAQQDKSGLPNDRFSAERPEGSISTLTIQRTEQRDSAMYRCASSLRVERRPEAFFGQGTRLTVV.

This clonotype was recorded once. The chain recombines TRBV12-3 or TRBV12-4 with TRBJ2-7, with a possible D match to TRBD2 (5 bases). The CDR3 runs to 14 residues. V lost 5 bases and J lost 9, with 20 bases in between. The chain's CDR3 is CASSPRIATVGQYF. The CDR3 bases are TGTGCCAGCAGTCCCCGTATAGCGACGGTTGGGCAGTACTTC.

This clonotype appeared once. The chain uses TRBV6-5 and TRBJ2-3; TRBD1 is a possible D gene (6 bases). V lost 0 bases to trimming and J lost 2 bases, with 12 bases between them. Germline V gene data show CDR1 as MNHEY and CDR2 as SVGAGI. The CDR3 runs to 16 residues. DNA for the CDR3: TGTGCCAGCAGTTACTCGGGGGCAGATTACACAGATACGCAGTATTTT. Translating gives CASSYSGADYTDTQYF.